The 21 T cell receptor beta chains reported below all come from one sample, sequenced in a study of blood T cells in healthy people across ages. Using a J-beta primer mix together with a sample-barcoded 5' primer, a second PCR was run for roughly 7 to 11 cycles. TCRdb re-derived calls from the 5' RACE reads in MiXCR, one entry per CDR3 protein. Altogether over 600,000 distinct CDR3 sequences are present, 40% to 45% being singletons, with the ten largest covering 30%. Sequencing used blood. These receptors were taken from a man older than 75 in good health.

This clonotype appeared a few times. This chain links TRBV7-9 with TRBJ2-3, with 7 bases identical to TRBD1. The J segment lost 2 bases and the V segment lost 5 bases, leaving 7 bases of the junction unmatched. CDR1 is SEHNR, CDR2 FQNEAQ, per germline (reference sequence). The length of the CDR3 is 15 residues. In nucleotides, the CDR3 is TGTGCCAGCAGCACGCGGACAGGAGCCACAGATACGCAGTATTTT. It translates to CASSTRTGATDTQYF.

The chain joins TRBV5-1 to TRBJ2-5, with D unresolved. In germline, CDR1 is SGHRS, CDR2 YFSETQ. V dropped 2 bases and J dropped 0 bases, with 8 bases sitting between them. The CDR3 consists of 14 residues. The CDR3 protein is CASSFRENQETQYF. Written as DNA, the CDR3 is TGCGCCAGCAGCTTCCGAGAGAACCAAGAGACCCAGTACTTC.

This chain joins TRBV20-1 and TRBJ1-2; 7 positions match TRBD1. The CDR3 totals 14 residues. V dropped 2 bases and J dropped 2; count of bases not matched to a gene: 5. CDR1 and CDR2 from the germline V gene are DFQATT and SNEGSKA (reference sequence). CDR3 in DNA: TGCAGTGCTAGATTGGCACAGGGGAACTATGGCTACACCTTC. It yields the protein CSARLAQGNYGYTF.

The chain couples TRBV20-1 to TRBJ2-1, with TRBD1 identical over 7 bases. Germline trimming cut 4 bases from V and 0 bases from J; bases unmatched to any gene: 6. CDR1 is DFQATT, CDR2 SNEGSKA, per germline (reference sequence). The CDR3 has 15 amino acids. The CDR3 bases are TGCAGTGCTATCGAGACAGGGATCTCCTACAATGAGCAGTTCTTC. Encoded protein: CSAIETGISYNEQFF.

With respect to this clonotype: Since a much larger clone is just one base distant, this may be a read error. The CDR3 sequence: CASSLMPRGGVAADTQYF. The CDR3 DNA is TGTGCCAGCAGCTTAATGCCCCGCGGGGGGGTGGCTGCAGATACGCAGTATTTT. The V gene is TRBV7-2, the J gene TRBJ2-3; 9 bases line up with TRBD2. The CDR3 covers 18 residues. Germline V CDR1 and CDR2: SGHTA, FQGNSA. V shed 2 bases, J shed 4 bases, and the junction held 13 bases outside the gene matches.

V gene TRBV28 combines with J gene TRBJ2-3, with TRBD2 matching over 9 bases. Germline CDR1 and CDR2: MDHEN and SYDVKM. CDR3 length: 14 amino acids. The V gene end was trimmed by 10 bases and the J gene end by 2 bases; junction bases not matched to a gene: 7. The CDR3 coding sequence is TGTGCCACCTGGGCGGGAGGGGACACAGATACGCAGTATTTT. Protein sequence: CATWAGGDTDTQYF. Supplemented by reference TRBV28 and TRBJ2-3, the full variable domain reads DVKVTQSSRYLVKRTGEKVFLECVQDMDHENMFWYRQDPGLGLRLIYFSYDVKMKEKGDIPEGYSVSREKKERFSLILESASTNQTSMYLCATWAGGDTDTQYFGPGTRLTVL.

The chain employs TRBV12-3 or TRBV12-4 and TRBJ2-7; D is possibly TRBD2 (5 bases). The CDR3 runs to 14 residues. Trimming removed 3 bases from V and 6 bases from J, with 15 bases in between. The CDR3 loop reads CASSLAQRAGEQYF. CDR3 DNA: TGTGCCAGCAGTTTGGCCCAGAGGGCGGGCGAGCAGTACTTC.

Note on this clonotype: One end of the junction fails to match germline, which may point to a read error. The V call is TRBV5-1, the J call TRBJ2-5; D unclear. The DNA matches TRBJ2-7 better at its end, which makes the J call doubtful. Germline CDR1 and CDR2: SGHRS and YFSETQ. This CDR3 has 13 amino acids. CDR3 loop: CAGSFKSDYEQYF. The CDR3 nucleotides read TGCGCCGGCAGCTTCAAGAGCGACTACGAGCAGTACTTC.

This clonotype has more than one count but fewer than ten. The chain combines TRBV7-9 with TRBJ2-1; TRBD1 matches 10 bases. CDR3 size: 15 residues. Per germline, CDR1 SEHNR and CDR2 FQNEAQ (reference sequence). With 5 bases clipped from V and 8 bases from J, the junction kept 9 bases outside the gene matches. CDR3 loop: CASSLQGQGSDEQFF. As DNA, the CDR3 is TGTGCCAGCAGCCTACAGGGACAGGGGTCAGATGAGCAGTTCTTC.

The table lists this clonotype with a count of one. The rearrangement links TRBV12-3 or TRBV12-4 to TRBJ1-5; D remains unclear. CDR3 length equals 15 residues. Trimming stripped 5 bases from V and 2 bases from J, with 13 bases between. CDR3 nucleotides: TGTGCCAGCAGTCTTCTGGGAAGTGGCAATCAGCCCCAGCATTTT. Translation gives CASSLLGSGNQPQHF.

The chain combines TRBV30 with TRBJ2-1, with D maybe TRBD1 (6 bases). Germline V CDR1 and CDR2: GTSNPN, SVGIG (reference sequence). The ends were cut back, 2 bases at V and 10 bases at J, with 12 bases in the middle. This CDR3 is 12 amino acids long. Here the CDR3 reads CAWSLTGREQFF. Written as DNA, the CDR3 is TGTGCCTGGAGTTTAACAGGGAGAGAGCAGTTCTTC. Full variable domain (remainder filled in from reference TRBV30 and TRBJ2-1): SQTIHQWPATLVQPVGSPLSLECTVEGTSNPNLYWYRQAAGRGLQLLFYSVGIGQISSEVPQNLSASRPQDRQFILSSKKLLLSDSGFYLCAWSLTGREQFFGPGTRLTVL.

The chain employs TRBV7-6 and TRBJ2-7; 12 bases fit TRBD2. The J segment lost 0 bases and the V segment lost 1 base, leaving 4 bases of the junction unmatched. The CDR3 length is 17 residues. Germline V gene lookup returns CDR1 SGHVS and CDR2 FNYEAQ. The DNA for the CDR3 is TGTGCCAGCAGCTTAGGGGGACTAGCGGGCACCTCCTACGAGCAGTACTTC. Its translation is CASSLGGLAGTSYEQYF. Full variable domain (remainder filled in from reference TRBV7-6 and TRBJ2-7): GAGVSQSPRYKVTKRGQDVALRCDPISGHVSLYWYRQALGQGPEFLTYFNYEAQQDKSGLPNDRFSAERPEGSISTLTIQRTEQRDSAMYRCASSLGGLAGTSYEQYFGPGTRLTVT.

The V gene is TRBV6-5, the J gene TRBJ2-5; D may match TRBD1 or TRBD2 (5 bases each). The J call may be wrong; the DNA end is better matched by TRBJ2-1. The CDR3 length is 16 residues. Per germline, CDR1 MNHEY and CDR2 SVGAGI. The CDR3 nucleotides read TGTGCCAGCAGTAGACCTTTAGGGACCAGGCAAGAGACCCAGTTCTTC. Translation gives CASSRPLGTRQETQFF.

The chain links TRBV6-1 to TRBJ1-2, with a weak D call TRBD1 (5 bases). V shed 6 bases and J shed 4 bases, with 6 bases lying between them. The CDR3 runs to 11 residues. CDR1 and CDR2 from the germline V gene are MNHNS and SASEGT. The CDR3 spells CASRGPYGYTF. DNA for the CDR3: TGTGCCAGCAGGGGACCCTATGGCTACACCTTC.

The chain couples TRBV6-4 to TRBJ2-3; D is perhaps TRBD2 (6 bases). The CDR3 totals 14 residues. The germline V gene encodes CDR1 MRHNA and CDR2 SNTAGT. Trimming cost V 3 bases and J 4 bases, with 11 bases left between them. CDR3 sequence reads: CASSEVPGADTQYF. The CDR3 DNA sequence: TGTGCCAGCAGTGAGGTCCCGGGAGCAGATACGCAGTATTTT.

The V and J genes are TRBV7-2 and TRBJ1-4, with D hard to call. The V end was cut by 5 bases, the J end by 3 bases, with 13 bases between. Per the germline V gene, CDR1 is SGHTA and CDR2 is FQGNSA. The CDR3 loop spans 15 amino acids. CDR3 protein: CASSQASISNEKLFF. DNA of the CDR3: TGTGCCAGCAGCCAAGCTAGTATTTCTAATGAAAAACTGTTTTTT.

The chain joins TRBV5-6 to TRBJ2-1; D is possibly TRBD2 (5 bases). The V end lost 0 bases, the J end lost 10 bases, and 11 bases lay between the germline ends. This CDR3 contains 13 residues. Looked up from germline, CDR1 is SGHDT and CDR2 is YYEEEE. The CDR3 protein is CASSLAEVHEQFF. In DNA, the CDR3 is TGTGCCAGCAGCTTGGCGGAGGTCCACGAGCAGTTCTTC. The complete variable domain, with remaining parts taken from reference TRBV5-6 and TRBJ2-1, reads DAGVTQSPTHLIKTRGQQVTLRCSPKSGHDTVSWYQQALGQGPQFIFQYYEEEERQRGNFPDRFSGHQFPNYSSELNVNALLLGDSALYLCASSLAEVHEQFFGPGTRLTVL.

This clonotype was seen a few times. This sequence joins TRBV28 and TRBJ2-5; 10 bases align to TRBD2. CDR3 length: 19 residues. Germline-derived CDR1 and CDR2 are MDHEN and SYDVKM. V gave up 3 bases and J gave up 2 bases; unmatched junction bases: 15. The CDR3 is CASSFTRSSSGGGQETQYF. The DNA for the CDR3 is TGTGCCAGCAGTTTCACTCGGTCCTCTAGCGGGGGTGGGCAAGAGACCCAGTACTTC. Combining the CDR3 with reference TRBV28 and TRBJ2-5 gives the whole variable domain DVKVTQSSRYLVKRTGEKVFLECVQDMDHENMFWYRQDPGLGLRLIYFSYDVKMKEKGDIPEGYSVSREKKERFSLILESASTNQTSMYLCASSFTRSSSGGGQETQYFGPGTRLLVL.

This clonotype was seen a handful of times. The chain has TRBV7-8 and TRBJ2-5; D possibly uses TRBD1 or TRBD2 (7 bases each). The CDR3 extends over 14 amino acids. Germline V gene data show CDR1 as SGHVS and CDR2 as FQNEAQ. Trimming pared 7 bases from V and 5 bases from J, leaving 17 bases between. CDR3 loop: CASTPVGGGETQYF. The CDR3 coding sequence is TGTGCCAGCACCCCCGTGGGAGGGGGCGAGACCCAGTACTTC.

There are a few counts of this clonotype. V and J are TRBV7-8 and TRBJ2-5; 10 bases match TRBD2. Looked up from germline, CDR1 is SGHVS and CDR2 is FQNEAQ. V dropped 0 bases and J dropped 1; count of bases not matched to a gene: 5. The CDR3 has 17 amino acids. CDR3 nucleotide sequence: TGTGCCAGCAGCTTAGCGGGAGTAGCGGGGGGCCAAGAGACCCAGTACTTC. Its protein is CASSLAGVAGGQETQYF.

The V call is TRBV20-1, the J call TRBJ1-2; the D gene is possibly TRBD1 (5 bases). This CDR3 comprises 14 residues. Germline CDR1 is DFQATT and CDR2 is SNEGSKA (reference sequence). V lost 1 base to trimming and J lost 5 bases, with 14 bases between them. The CDR3 sequence: CSARGFGTQYGYTF. DNA for the CDR3: TGCAGTGCTAGAGGGTTTGGGACCCAGTATGGCTACACCTTC.